Below, 23 T cell receptor beta chains from the same sample are listed, as sequenced in a study of Ad26.COV2.S vaccination and SARS-CoV-2 variants (dated by TCRdb to the early 2020s). The treatment or condition tag for this specimen amounts to: about 20 received Ad26.COV2.S at low or high dose, single or two shots; 5 received placebo; per-sample allocation not given. For vaccine and placebo recipients, the sequenced repertoires came from samples collected on day 63 after the first injection. Libraries came from the immunoSEQ multiplex PCR assay. Sourced from immuneACCESS, this table was stored by TCRdb with only in-frame sequences that have V and J called. A share of the clones is absent; for the studies checked, an unresolved V gene accounts for under half, and the remainder has no known explanation. The sample table contains about 500,000 clones; only one count was recorded for 70% to 90% of them. The biggest ten clones account for roughly 1.7% of the sample.

The sample in question was peripheral blood, obtained in a trial of Ad26.COV2.S vaccine versus placebo. The source is a person between 18 and 59 years old who received the Ad26.COV2.S COVID-19 vaccine or a placebo.

The V call is TRBV18, the J call TRBJ1-2; D not certain. V lost 2 bases and J 4 bases, leaving 17 bases between the germline ends. CDR1 is KGHSH, CDR2 LQKENI, per germline. The CDR3 has 16 amino acids. Here the CDR3 reads CASSPLYPRWIYGYTF. The CDR3 DNA reads as TGTGCCAGCTCACCATTATATCCTAGGTGGATCTATGGCTACACCTTC.

The genes are TRBV10-2 and TRBJ1-2; no definite D call. V lost 6 bases and J lost 7, with 9 bases in between. The CDR3 is 11 residues long. Germline CDR1 WSHSY, CDR2 SAAADI. Here the CDR3 reads CASRTDGGYTF. DNA for the CDR3: TGCGCCAGCAGAACTGATGGTGGCTACACCTTC.

A few counts support this clone. At the DNA level, this CDR3 is encoded by other sequences in the same sample as well. V usage is TRBV9 and J usage is TRBJ2-2; D unclear. The germline V gene has CDR1 SGDLS and CDR2 YYNGEE. The CDR3 extends over 12 amino acids. V was trimmed by 0 bases and J by 6 bases, leaving 3 bases between them. The CDR3 here is CASSVVSGELFF. The CDR3 DNA sequence: TGTGCCAGCAGCGTAGTATCCGGGGAGCTGTTTTTT. The full variable domain, completed using reference TRBV9 and TRBJ2-2, is DSGVTQTPKHLITATGQRVTLRCSPRSGDLSVYWYQQSLDQGLQFLIQYYNGEERAKGNILERFSAQQFPDLHSELNLSSLELGDSALYFCASSVVSGELFFGEGSRLTVL.

This chain joins TRBV19 and TRBJ1-1; no clear D gene. In germline, CDR1 is LNHDA, CDR2 SQIVND (reference sequence). The CDR3 has 11 amino acids. The germline V and J ends were trimmed by 5 bases and 11 bases, with 12 bases remaining between them. CDR3 sequence (DNA): TGTGCCAGTAGTGGTCTCATAAGCGCTTTCTTT. Translation gives CASSGLISAFF.

CDR3 protein: CASSISGRGYNEQFF. In DNA form, the CDR3 reads TGTGCCAGCAGCATTAGCGGGAGAGGATACAATGAGCAGTTCTTC. The chain is built from TRBV6-5 and TRBJ2-1, with 9 positions matching TRBD2. Trimming cost V 6 bases and J 4 bases; bases outside gene matches: 7. This CDR3 has 15 residues. Germline assignment: CDR1 MNHEY and CDR2 SVGAGI.

This chain links TRBV5-1 with TRBJ2-5; perhaps TRBD1 as D (5 bases). The CDR3 has 14 residues. Germline V gene sequence: CDR1 SGHRS, CDR2 YFSETQ. With 1 base removed from V and 5 bases from J, the gap between germline ends came to 12 bases. The CDR3 sequence: CASSLSGIGETQYF. The CDR3 DNA reads as TGCGCCAGCAGCTTGTCAGGGATTGGGGAGACCCAGTACTTC.

The rearrangement joins TRBV25-1 to TRBJ2-2; possibly TRBD2 for D (6 bases). V was pared by 0 bases and J by 1 base, with 9 bases between. This CDR3 has 16 residues. Germline CDR1 MGHDK, CDR2 SYGVNS. This CDR3 reads CASSEYGSGNTGELFF. DNA for the CDR3: TGTGCCAGCAGTGAATACGGGAGTGGGAACACCGGGGAGCTGTTTTTT.

The table lists this clone with a count of one. The DNA of the CDR3 is TGTGCCAGCGAGAGACATGCCCCGCCTGAAGCTTTCTTT. Its protein is CASERHAPPEAFF. The chain recombines TRBV6-5 with TRBJ1-1; D gene uncertain. Germline CDR1 reads MNHEY; CDR2 reads SVGAGI. Trimming removed 8 bases at V and 6 bases at J, with 16 bases between. The CDR3 length is 13 residues.

The chain is built from TRBV4-2 and TRBJ1-5, with D possibly matching TRBD1 (5 bases). Germline V CDR1 and CDR2: LGHNA, YNFKEQ. Between the trimmed V and J ends, which lost 4 bases and 0 bases, there was a span of 19 bases. CDR3 length equals 18 residues. The CDR3 region is CASSPFQGKGYSNQPQHF. The CDR3 DNA reads TGTGCCAGCAGCCCTTTCCAGGGTAAAGGCTATAGCAATCAGCCCCAGCATTTT.

V gene TRBV19 combines with J gene TRBJ1-1, with TRBD1 as a possible D gene (5 bases). Looked up from germline, CDR1 is LNHDA and CDR2 is SQIVND (reference sequence). V was trimmed by 7 bases and J by 0 bases, leaving 18 bases between them. The CDR3 sequence is 16 residues long. The CDR3: CASIQRGDRLNTEAFF. DNA for the CDR3: TGTGCCAGTATCCAACGGGGAGACAGACTGAACACTGAAGCTTTCTTT.

This chain links TRBV6-5 with TRBJ1-6; possibly TRBD1 for D (5 bases). Germline CDR1 is MNHEY and CDR2 is SVGAGI. This CDR3 is built from 15 residues. With 6 bases removed from V and 5 bases from J, the gap between germline ends came to 14 bases. DNA of the CDR3: TGTGCCAGCAGGGTTCGACAGAGAAATAATTCACCCCTCCACTTT. This encodes CASRVRQRNNSPLHF.

The V call is TRBV11-2, the J call TRBJ2-2, with TRBD1 matching over 11 bases. This CDR3 is built from 16 residues. Looked up from germline, CDR1 is SGHAT and CDR2 is FQNNGV. With V trimmed by 6 bases and J by 1 base, 4 bases remained unmatched. The CDR3 here is CASRRGQGENTGELFF. For the CDR3, the DNA is TGTGCCAGCAGACGGGGACAGGGGGAGAACACCGGGGAGCTGTTTTTT.

The V and J genes are TRBV7-8 and TRBJ2-5; no clear D gene. The germline V gene has CDR1 SGHVS and CDR2 FQNEAQ. V was trimmed by 5 bases and J by 4 bases, leaving 14 bases between them. The CDR3 length is 14 residues. DNA of the CDR3: TGTGCCAGCAGCCGTCGTGGAGTCAGAGAGACCCAGTACTTC. It encodes CASSRRGVRETQYF.

The rearrangement links TRBV10-3 to TRBJ2-5; either TRBD1 or TRBD2 may supply D (6 bases each). The CDR3 runs to 13 residues. Trimming cost V 4 bases and J 5 bases, with 11 bases left between them. The germline V gene encodes CDR1 ENHRY and CDR2 SYGVKD. The CDR3 is CAISGGAWETQYF. CDR3 bases: TGTGCCATCAGTGGGGGGGCCTGGGAGACCCAGTACTTC.

The V and J genes are TRBV11-2 and TRBJ2-3, with 9 bases identical to TRBD1. Germline V lookup: CDR1 SGHAT, CDR2 FQNNGV. The junction had 12 bases not matched to a gene; V was cut back by 6 bases and J by 5 bases. The CDR3 contains 16 residues. The CDR3 DNA follows: TGTGCCAGCAGAAGGAGGGGGACAGGGAGAGGAGATACGCAGTATTTT. It specifies CASRRRGTGRGDTQYF.

This chain joins TRBV6-1 and TRBJ2-1; TRBD1 is a possible D gene (5 bases). Germline CDR1 MNHNS, CDR2 SASEGT. This CDR3 has 16 amino acids. V was cut by 4 bases and J by 7 bases, with 20 bases left in between. This chain's CDR3 is CASSVFPTDVGNEQFF. The CDR3 nucleotides read TGTGCCAGCAGTGTATTCCCGACAGACGTGGGGAATGAGCAGTTCTTC.

The rearrangement joins TRBV2 to TRBJ1-5; D gene unclear. Trimming pared 7 bases from V and 3 bases from J, leaving 13 bases between. In germline, CDR1 is SNHLY, CDR2 FYNNEI. This CDR3 is built from 14 residues. The DNA for the CDR3 is TGTGCCAGCACTCCAGACGGACTCAATCAGCCCCAGCATTTT. It encodes CASTPDGLNQPQHF.

The V gene is TRBV28, the J gene TRBJ1-1; D possibly corresponds to TRBD1 (6 bases). V shed 5 bases and J shed 1 base, with 11 bases lying between them. The CDR3 contains 14 residues. Germline V gene sequence: CDR1 MDHEN, CDR2 SYDVKM. In nucleotides, the CDR3 is TGTGCCAGCAGTGGCGGACAGCAGAACACTGAAGCTTTCTTT. It specifies CASSGGQQNTEAFF. The full variable domain, with the rest looked up from reference TRBV28 and TRBJ1-1, is DVKVTQSSRYLVKRTGEKVFLECVQDMDHENMFWYRQDPGLGLRLIYFSYDVKMKEKGDIPEGYSVSREKKERFSLILESASTNQTSMYLCASSGGQQNTEAFFGQGTRLTVV.

The chain has TRBV9 and TRBJ2-3, with a possible D match to TRBD1 (7 bases). Germline-derived CDR1 and CDR2 are SGDLS and YYNGEE. Trimming removed 3 bases at V and 1 base at J, with 12 bases between. This CDR3 is 15 amino acids long. For the CDR3, the DNA is TGTGCCAGCAGCGCAGGGGGGCCCCGCACAGATACGCAGTATTTT. It is translated as CASSAGGPRTDTQYF.

The chain carries TRBV27 and TRBJ1-3; D possibly corresponds to TRBD1 (5 bases). The CDR3 contains 14 residues. CDR1 MNHEY and CDR2 SMNVEV come from the germline V gene (reference sequence). Trimming took 2 bases from V and 2 from J, leaving 7 bases between them. The CDR3 DNA is TGTGCCAGCAGTTTAGGGGGGACTGGAAACACCATATATTTT. This sequence encodes CASSLGGTGNTIYF.

The J gene is TRBJ2-1, the V gene TRBV24-1, with 8 nucleotides matching TRBD1. V shed 5 bases and J 3 bases; nucleotides not matched to a gene: 5. The CDR3 runs to 15 residues. CDR1 and CDR2 from the germline V gene are KGHDR and SFDVKD. CDR3 sequence: CATSATGENYNEQFF. The DNA for the CDR3 is TGTGCCACCAGTGCGACAGGGGAGAACTACAATGAGCAGTTCTTC.

The chain has TRBV6-2 or TRBV6-3 and TRBJ1-2; TRBD1 aligns across 7 bases. CDR1 is MNHEY, CDR2 SVGEGT, per germline. The CDR3 totals 14 residues. The ends lost 4 bases at V and 4 bases at J; junction bases unmatched: 6. CDR3 amino acids: CASSSRTGAYGYTF. The CDR3 region has the DNA TGTGCCAGCAGTTCTCGTACAGGGGCCTATGGCTACACCTTC.

The rearrangement joins TRBV6-6 to TRBJ1-1, with D tentatively TRBD1 (5 bases). The CDR3 extends over 14 amino acids. Trimming cost V 5 bases and J 7 bases, with 17 bases left between them. From germline, CDR1 is MNHNY and CDR2 SVGAGI (reference sequence). The CDR3 reads CASSVQGERSEAFF. CDR3 DNA: TGTGCCAGCAGTGTGCAAGGGGAACGGAGTGAAGCTTTCTTT.